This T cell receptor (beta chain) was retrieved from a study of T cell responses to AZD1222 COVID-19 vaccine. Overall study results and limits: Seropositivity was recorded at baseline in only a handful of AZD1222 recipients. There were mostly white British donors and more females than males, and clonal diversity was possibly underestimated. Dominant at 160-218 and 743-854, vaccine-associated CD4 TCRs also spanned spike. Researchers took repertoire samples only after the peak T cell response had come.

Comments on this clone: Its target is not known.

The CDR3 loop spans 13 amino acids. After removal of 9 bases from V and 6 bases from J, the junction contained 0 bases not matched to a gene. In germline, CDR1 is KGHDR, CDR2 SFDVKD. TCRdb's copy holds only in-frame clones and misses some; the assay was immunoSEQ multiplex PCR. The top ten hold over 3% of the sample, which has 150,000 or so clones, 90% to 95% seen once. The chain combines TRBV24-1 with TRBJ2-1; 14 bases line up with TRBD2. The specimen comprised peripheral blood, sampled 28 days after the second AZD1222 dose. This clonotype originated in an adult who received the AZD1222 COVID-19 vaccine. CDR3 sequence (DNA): TGTGCCACCGGGACTAGCGGGAGCAATGAGCAGTTCTTC. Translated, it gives CATGTSGSNEQFF.